This paragraph covers one T cell receptor beta chain sequence. These data come from a study of blood T cell repertoires in COVID-19. The method was immunoSEQ multiplex PCR; TCRdb's version includes in-frame clones alone and lacks a portion of them. The sample yields under 250,000 clones, 80% to 90% seen once. The sequence came from a woman younger than 45 who had been exposed to COVID-19. The sequencing input was PBMCs or T cells enriched from blood (not recorded which).

The CDR3 protein is CASSLAQREGRYEQYF. The CDR3 bases are TGCGCCAGCAGCTTGGCTCAGCGGGAGGGCCGTTACGAGCAGTACTTC. The chain recombines TRBV5-1 with TRBJ2-7, with 10 bases lining up with TRBD2. The CDR3 totals 16 residues. CDR1 and CDR2 (germline): SGHRS, YFSETQ. Trimming at V came to 0 bases and at J to 4 bases, leaving 7 bases not matched to a gene.